This passage covers 27 T cell receptor beta chains from one sample sequenced in a study of shared clonotypes between healthy human individuals. TCRdb keeps only in-frame clones here, not all; method: immunoSEQ multiplex PCR. The sample lists 2 million to 2.5 million clones, about nine tenths occurring once. The sample consisted of naive CD4+ T cells from PBMCs. Subset noted: CD45RA+ positively selected. The receptors shown here come from a man aged 18 to 30 in good health. Some clones in this sample may be carry-over from other donors' samples.

This clone is a singleton in its sample. The rearrangement uses TRBV6-5 and TRBJ2-7; D may match TRBD1 or TRBD2 (5 bases each). Trimming removed 6 bases at V and 2 bases at J, with 8 bases between. The length of the CDR3 is 12 residues. Germline CDR1 MNHEY, CDR2 SVGAGI. The CDR3 DNA sequence: TGTGCCAGCAGCGGGGCGACCTACGAGCAGTACTTC. Translating gives CASSGATYEQYF.

This sequence joins TRBV10-1 and TRBJ2-1; D remains ambiguous. CDR3 length: 12 amino acids. Germline V gene data show CDR1 as WNHNN and CDR2 as SYGVQD (reference sequence). Trimming shortened V by 1 base and J by 6 bases, and 4 bases separated the two germline ends. In DNA form, the CDR3 reads TGCGCCAGCAGTGAGTGGGGCAATGAGCAGTTCTTC. Residues: CASSEWGNEQFF.

The chain carries TRBV6-1 and TRBJ1-2; D might be TRBD1 (5 bases). Germline CDR1 is MNHNS and CDR2 is SASEGT. V lost 9 bases to trimming and J lost 4 bases, with 15 bases between them. The CDR3 covers 13 residues. Written as DNA, the CDR3 is TGTGCCAGTCGTCAGGGTTTGGGCTATGGCTACACCTTC. This gives the protein CASRQGLGYGYTF.

This chain links TRBV5-6 with TRBJ1-2; TRBD1 matches 8 bases. After removal of 2 bases from V and 2 bases from J, the junction contained 8 bases not matched to a gene. The CDR3 totals 16 residues. The germline gives CDR1 SGHDT, CDR2 YYEEEE. CDR3 amino acids: CASSLGGTGQNYGYTF. DNA of the CDR3: TGTGCCAGCAGCTTAGGGGGGACAGGACAGAACTATGGCTACACCTTC.

As regards this clone: Additional DNA sequences in this sample encode the identical CDR3. V is TRBV5-1 and J is TRBJ1-5; D ambiguous. V was trimmed by 1 base and J by 6 bases, leaving 8 bases between them. Germline V gene sequence: CDR1 SGHRS, CDR2 YFSETQ. The CDR3 extends over 13 amino acids. The CDR3 DNA reads as TGCGCCAGCAGCTTGCGAGGGCCTCAGCCCCAGCATTTT. Residues: CASSLRGPQPQHF.

The chain joins TRBV7-3 to TRBJ2-1; 7 bases line up with TRBD1. The trim removed 5 bases at V and 5 bases at J, leaving 9 bases unmatched. Germline V gene sequence: CDR1 SGHTA, CDR2 FQGTGA. The CDR3 covers 15 residues. This chain's CDR3 is CASSLRQGYNNEQFF. DNA of the CDR3: TGTGCCAGCAGCCTCCGACAGGGCTACAACAATGAGCAGTTCTTC.

Turning to this clone: Other DNA sequences from this sample encode an identical CDR3 as well. The chain is built from TRBV7-8 and TRBJ1-5, with D uncertain. V was cut by 0 bases and J by 0 bases, with 0 bases left in between. Looked up from germline, CDR1 is SGHVS and CDR2 is FQNEAQ. The CDR3 consists of 13 residues. CDR3 DNA: TGTGCCAGCAGCTTAGCTAGCAATCAGCCCCAGCATTTT. The encoded protein is CASSLASNQPQHF.

This sequence joins TRBV4-2 and TRBJ2-1; D is uncertain. The CDR3 totals 14 residues. Germline V gene sequence: CDR1 LGHNA, CDR2 YNFKEQ. Trimming shortened V by 0 bases and J by 4 bases, and 7 bases separated the two germline ends. This chain's CDR3 is CASSQEMRYNEQFF. The CDR3 nucleotides are TGTGCCAGCAGCCAAGAGATGCGGTACAATGAGCAGTTCTTC.

The chain has TRBV6-1 and TRBJ2-3; TRBD2 aligns across 12 bases. The CDR3 totals 15 residues. Trimming cost V 6 bases and J 4 bases; bases outside gene matches: 5. The V gene's germline CDR1 is MNHNS and CDR2 SASEGT. The CDR3 loop reads CASRETSGRSDTQYF. CDR3 coding DNA: TGTGCCAGCAGAGAGACTAGCGGGAGATCAGATACGCAGTATTTT.

The chain combines TRBV28 with TRBJ1-1, with 9 bases fitting TRBD1. Germline CDR1 is MDHEN and CDR2 is SYDVKM. J gave up 5 bases and V 3 bases, and 13 bases lay outside the gene matches. The CDR3 spans 17 residues. The CDR3 loop is CASSFGDRGKGGTEAFF. CDR3 bases: TGTGCCAGCAGTTTTGGAGACAGGGGGAAAGGAGGGACTGAAGCTTTCTTT.

This chain links TRBV7-9 with TRBJ1-1; unclear D gene. The CDR3 runs to 13 residues. V lost 6 bases, J lost 1 base, and 9 bases lay in between. The germline gives CDR1 SEHNR, CDR2 FQNEAQ (reference sequence). This chain's CDR3 is CASREQPNTEAFF. The DNA for the CDR3 is TGTGCCAGCAGAGAACAGCCGAACACTGAAGCTTTCTTT.

Details on this clone: The same CDR3 arises from other DNA sequences in this sample as well. V is TRBV5-1 and J is TRBJ2-1; 11 bases align to TRBD2. The CDR3 spans 15 residues. Germline loops: CDR1 SGHRS, CDR2 YFSETQ. The junction had 8 bases not matched to a gene; V was cut back by 4 bases and J by 8 bases. The CDR3 region has the DNA TGCGCCAGCAGCCCCGGACTAGCGGGTGGCGATGAGCAGTTCTTC. Protein product: CASSPGLAGGDEQFF.

The V and J genes are TRBV6-4 and TRBJ2-3; the D gene is possibly TRBD2 (6 bases). CDR1 MRHNA and CDR2 SNTAGT come from the germline V gene. The length of the CDR3 is 14 residues. With 6 bases removed from V and 5 bases from J, the gap between germline ends came to 15 bases. As DNA, the CDR3 is TGTGCCAGCAGCTTGGGAGGAATGAAAGATACGCAGTATTTT. Residues: CASSLGGMKDTQYF.

This clone was counted between two and nine times. This sequence joins TRBV28 and TRBJ1-1; D ambiguous. Germline-derived CDR1 and CDR2 are MDHEN and SYDVKM. This CDR3 region has 12 residues. Trimming shortened V by 8 bases and J by 6 bases, and 13 bases separated the two germline ends. The CDR3 coding sequence is TGTGCCAGCTCCCGCGGGGTCCCTGAAGCTTTCTTT. Amino acids: CASSRGVPEAFF.

The chain couples TRBV28 to TRBJ1-1; the D is unclear. Per the germline V gene, CDR1 is MDHEN and CDR2 is SYDVKM. Trimming took off 8 bases at V and 3 bases at J, with 4 bases between the two ends. This CDR3 contains 10 residues. The CDR3 sequence is CASGYTEAFF. The CDR3 DNA reads as TGTGCCAGCGGTTACACTGAAGCTTTCTTT.

The V and J genes are TRBV5-1 and TRBJ2-6, with D tentatively TRBD1 (6 bases). Germline V lookup: CDR1 SGHRS, CDR2 YFSETQ. This CDR3 contains 15 residues. V lost 4 bases to trimming and J lost 2 bases, with 10 bases between them. The CDR3 bases are TGCGCCAGCAGCACCCCAGGGGCTGGGGCCAACGTCCTGACTTTC. Translation gives CASSTPGAGANVLTF. Full variable domain (rest looked up from reference TRBV5-1 and TRBJ2-6): KAGVTQTPRYLIKTRGQQVTLSCSPISGHRSVSWYQQTPGQGLQFLFEYFSETQRNKGNFPGRFSGRQFSNSRSEMNVSTLELGDSALYLCASSTPGAGANVLTFGAGSRLTVL.

J is TRBJ1-1 and V is TRBV9; no clear D. Trimming shortened V by 1 base and J by 0 bases, and 13 bases separated the two germline ends. The CDR3 sequence is 16 residues long. CDR1 and CDR2 (germline): SGDLS, YYNGEE. Written as DNA, the CDR3 is TGTGCCAGCAGCGTAAAGGCGGGTAGCCTGAACACTGAAGCTTTCTTT. This sequence encodes CASSVKAGSLNTEAFF.

V is TRBV28 and J is TRBJ2-1, with TRBD2 matching 14 bases. Germline V gene lookup returns CDR1 MDHEN and CDR2 SYDVKM. The CDR3 is 15 residues long. The V gene end was trimmed by 4 bases and the J gene end by 4 bases; junction bases not matched to a gene: 0. Here the CDR3 reads CASSWTSGGYNEQFF. CDR3 DNA sequence: TGTGCCAGCAGTTGGACTAGCGGGGGGTACAATGAGCAGTTCTTC.

Here the CDR3 DNA reads TGTGCCAGCAGCTTAGGGGGGGCCCCCTACGAGCAGTACTTC. This gives the protein CASSLGGAPYEQYF. V is TRBV7-9 and J is TRBJ2-7; D may correspond to TRBD1 or TRBD2 (6 bases each). CDR3 length: 14 amino acids. CDR1 and CDR2 (germline): SEHNR, FQNEAQ (reference sequence). V dropped 1 base and J dropped 2 bases, with 9 bases sitting between them.

V and J are TRBV5-1 and TRBJ2-7; TRBD1 agrees at 7 bases. The germline V gene has CDR1 SGHRS and CDR2 YFSETQ. The CDR3 length is 16 residues. Trimming at V came to 4 bases and at J to 0 bases, leaving 10 bases not matched to a gene. As DNA, the CDR3 is TGCGCCAGCAGCCGAGAGCCGGGACAGATCTCCTACGAGCAGTACTTC. Its translation is CASSREPGQISYEQYF.

The chain links TRBV7-2 to TRBJ1-6; 7 nucleotides align to TRBD1. Germline CDR1 and CDR2: SGHTA and FQGNSA. The CDR3 consists of 15 residues. Losses at the gene ends were 5 bases for V and 7 bases for J; bases not matched to a gene: 8. The CDR3 sequence is CASSTRQGGNSPLHF. The CDR3 DNA sequence: TGTGCCAGCAGCACCCGACAGGGAGGCAATTCACCCCTCCACTTT.

The J gene is TRBJ2-1, the V gene TRBV6-1; TRBD1 matches at 7 bases. This CDR3 is 14 amino acids long. Germline V gene sequence: CDR1 MNHNS, CDR2 SASEGT. Trimming removed 10 bases from V and 9 bases from J; junction bases left unmatched: 15. The CDR3 sequence is CAISWDRAFGEQFF. Written as DNA, the CDR3 is TGTGCCATTTCGTGGGACAGAGCCTTCGGTGAGCAGTTCTTC.

The chain employs TRBV19 and TRBJ1-2; D not resolved. The length of the CDR3 is 13 residues. Trimming removed 6 bases at V and 2 bases at J, with 10 bases between. In germline, CDR1 is LNHDA, CDR2 SQIVND (reference sequence). CDR3 amino acids: CASRLADNYGYTF. CDR3 DNA: TGTGCCAGTAGACTCGCAGACAACTATGGCTACACCTTC. Full variable domain (remainder filled in from reference TRBV19 and TRBJ1-2): DGGITQSPKYLFRKEGQNVTLSCEQNLNHDAMYWYRQDPGQGLRLIYYSQIVNDFQKGDIAEGYSVSREKKESFPLTVTSAQKNPTAFYLCASRLADNYGYTFGSGTRLTVV.

The rearrangement links TRBV29-1 to TRBJ1-1, with 8 bases that match TRBD1. The V and J ends lost 7 bases and 1 base, in that order; junction bases with no gene match: 11. The CDR3 extends over 15 amino acids. CDR1 and CDR2 (germline): SQVTM, ANQGSEA. The DNA for the CDR3 is TGCAGCGCTGGACAGGGCGTTTCGGAGAACACTGAAGCTTTCTTT. Translating gives CSAGQGVSENTEAFF.

This chain connects TRBV4-1 to TRBJ2-3; maybe TRBD1 (6 bases). The V gene's germline CDR1 is MGHRA and CDR2 YSYEKL. The CDR3 spans 17 residues. Trimming shortened V by 0 bases and J by 1 base, and 14 bases separated the two germline ends. Written as DNA, the CDR3 is TGCGCCAGCAGCCAAGAAGGGGGTCTCTTAGGCACAGATACGCAGTATTTT. Translated, it gives CASSQEGGLLGTDTQYF.

V usage is TRBV7-6 and J usage is TRBJ2-1; weak D call: TRBD1 (5 bases). The CDR3 runs 16 residues. Trimming removed 5 bases from V and 3 bases from J, with 17 bases in between. Germline assignment: CDR1 SGHVS and CDR2 FNYEAQ. The CDR3 DNA reads TGTGCCAGCAGCCCCGAATCGACAGAGCTCTACAATGAGCAGTTCTTC. Encoded protein: CASSPESTELYNEQFF.

V gene TRBV5-6 combines with J gene TRBJ2-3; 8 nucleotides agree with TRBD2. V shed 4 bases and J 5 bases; nucleotides not matched to a gene: 12. The CDR3 length is 16 residues. Germline loops: CDR1 SGHDT, CDR2 YYEEEE. DNA of the CDR3: TGTGCCAGCAGCCTGTTTGCGGGGGGCCGGGTAGATACGCAGTATTTT. Translating gives CASSLFAGGRVDTQYF.